This is a list of T cell receptor beta chains from one sample in a study of cytomegalovirus exposure and HLA in healthy donors. Only in-frame clones appear in the TCRdb table, and some are missing; sequencing was by immunoSEQ multiplex PCR. Seen here are over 200,000 clones, approximately 78% observed once, and the top ten hold 3.8%. Sequenced: PBMCs. The receptors here all came from a male donor in good health and CMV-seronegative. Each CDR3 is given with its conserved first and last residue. The order of the fields is V gene, D gene, J gene, clone size, CDR3 DNA, CDR3 protein. A D gene is named only where the DNA matches it firmly. Expanded clones are given a class, and other clones once, few, many or no size at all.

TRBV28	.	TRBJ1-4	.	TGTGCCAGCAGTTTTACTATCTCTAATGAAAAACTGTTTTTT	CASSFTISNEKLFF
TRBV19	.	TRBJ1-4	few	TGTGCCAGTAGTCAAATAGAAGCAAATGAAAAACTGTTTTTT	CASSQIEANEKLFF
TRBV23-1	.	TRBJ1-5	once	TGCGCCAGCAGTCAATTAATTTCGGAGTACAATCAGCCCCAGCATTTT	CASSQLISEYNQPQHF
TRBV6-1	TRBD1	TRBJ2-7	.	TGTGCCAGCAGTCTAAATCCAGGGGGCGGCGAGCAGTACTTC	CASSLNPGGGEQYF
TRBV14	.	TRBJ2-1	.	TGTGCCAGCAGCCAAGTCTATGAGCAGTTCTTC	CASSQVYEQFF
TRBV2	TRBD1	TRBJ2-5	.	TGTGCCAGCAGTGATCAGGGGGCGGGGGAGACCCAGTACTTC	CASSDQGAGETQYF
TRBV7-3	TRBD2	TRBJ2-7	.	TGTGCCAGCAGCTTAATGTATTCGGGCAATCGTCGTGTCGGGAGGTGCGAGCAGTACTTC	CASSLMYSGNRRVGRCEQYF
TRBV12-2	.	TRBJ2-3	once	TGTGCAAGTCGCTTAATTGCTAGCGGGAGCACAGATACGCAGTATTTT	CASRLIASGSTDTQYF
TRBV19	TRBD2	TRBJ2-1	.	TGTGCCAGTAGTACCGGGACTAGCGGGAGCGTTGAGCAGTTCTTC	CASSTGTSGSVEQFF
TRBV6-5	.	TRBJ2-5	.	TGTGCCAGCAGTTACGGGCGTCGCGAGACCCAGTACTTC	CASSYGRRETQYF
TRBV25-1	.	TRBJ1-2	.	TGTGCCAGCAGTGGCGCGGGGTACTATGGCTGCACCTTC	CASSGAGYYGCTF
TRBV28	.	TRBJ1-2	.	TGTGCCAGCACAAGGGAACAGGGCATTAGCGGCTACACCTTC	CASTREQGISGYTF
TRBV7-6	TRBD2	TRBJ2-5	once	TGTGCCAGCAGCCCGGGACTAAAGGAGACCCAGTACTTC	CASSPGLKETQYF
TRBV11-2	.	TRBJ2-7	.	TGTGCCAGCAGCTTAGGTTTACACTACGAGCAGTACTTC	CASSLGLHYEQYF
TRBV7-9	TRBD1	TRBJ1-2	.	TGTGCCAGCAGCTTAGGGGACAGGGTCCCCACCGGCTACACCTTC	CASSLGDRVPTGYTF
TRBV2	.	TRBJ2-3	few	TGTGCCAGCAGTGAACCCGGGAGACCCACGCAGTATTTT	CASSEPGRPTQYF
TRBV7-8	TRBD1	TRBJ2-7	.	TGTGCCAGCAGCACTCGGACAGGTAACGAGCAGTACTTC	CASSTRTGNEQYF
TRBV2	.	TRBJ2-5	.	TGTGCCAGCAGGGTTCAAGGGGGTCCAGAGACCCAGTACTTC	CASRVQGGPETQYF
TRBV10-3	TRBD1	TRBJ2-7	.	TGTGCCATCAGTGCGGAAGGACAGGGGGGATCCTACGAGCAGTACTTC	CAISAEGQGGSYEQYF
TRBV6-1	.	TRBJ2-7	.	TGTGCCAGCAGTGAACCCCCTCTGGGCCGAGCCTACGAGCAGTACTTC	CASSEPPLGRAYEQYF
TRBV5-1	.	TRBJ1-4	.	TGCGCCAGCAGCTTGGGGCGGCCTAATGAAAAACTGTTTTTT	CASSLGRPNEKLFF
TRBV7-9	TRBD1	TRBJ1-1	.	TGTGCCAGCAGCTCTTACAGGGGGCTAAACACTGAAGCTTTCTTT	CASSSYRGLNTEAFF
TRBV28	.	TRBJ2-7	.	TGTGCCAGCAGTTTTTCGGCGGGGTCCTACGAGCAGTACTTC	CASSFSAGSYEQYF
TRBV28	.	TRBJ2-7	once	TGTGCCAGCAGTCTGAGCTCCTACGAGCAGTACTTC	CASSLSSYEQYF
TRBV20-1	.	TRBJ2-7	.	TGCAGTGCTAGTGGCCACTACGAGCAGTACTTC	CSASGHYEQYF
TRBV6-5	TRBD2	TRBJ2-7	.	TGTGCCAGCAGCTTAAGCGGGAGGGACTACGAGCAGTACTTC	CASSLSGRDYEQYF
TRBV21-1	.	TRBJ1-5	.	TGTGCCCCGGGGTTTAGGTACGGGGATCAGCCCCAGCATTTT	CAPGFRYGDQPQHF
TRBV5-1	.	TRBJ2-7	.	TGCGCCAGCAGCTTGGGTAGTGGTAGCAACGAGCAGTACTTC	CASSLGSGSNEQYF
TRBV9	TRBD2	TRBJ2-2	.	TGTGCCAGCAGCGTAGGGACTAGCGGGAGGAGAAAAACCGGGGAGCTGTTTTTT	CASSVGTSGRRKTGELFF
TRBV5-6	TRBD1	TRBJ2-6	once	TGTGCCAGCAGCTTGTTTCGGCCAGGGGGCGCTTTTGGGGCCAACGTCCTGACTTTC	CASSLFRPGGAFGANVLTF
TRBV5-1	TRBD1	TRBJ2-7	.	TGCGCCAGCAGCTTCCAGTCACCGGGACAGATTACCTACGAGCAGTACTTC	CASSFQSPGQITYEQYF
TRBV9	.	TRBJ1-3	.	TGTGCCAGCAGCGTAGATGGAGGGATAGACACCATATATTTT	CASSVDGGIDTIYF
TRBV7-2	.	TRBJ2-1	.	TGTGCCAGCAGCTTAGAACCTCTAGCGAGAAATGAGCAGTTCTTC	CASSLEPLARNEQFF
TRBV2	.	TRBJ2-1	once	TGTGCCAGCAGTGAACATAGTTACAATGAGCAGTTCTTC	CASSEHSYNEQFF
TRBV6-1	TRBD1	TRBJ1-1	few	TGTGCCAGCAGTGAAGGCGGGACAGGGAACACTGAAGCTTTCTTT	CASSEGGTGNTEAFF
TRBV28	TRBD2	TRBJ2-5	.	TGTGCCAGCAGTCCGCCCGCTAGCGGGATCGGGACCCAGTACTTC	CASSPPASGIGTQYF
TRBV6-6	.	TRBJ1-1	.	TGTGCCCTACAAACAGGGTCGAACACTGAAGCTTTCTTT	CALQTGSNTEAFF
TRBV7-8	.	TRBJ1-1	few	TGTGCCAGCAGCTTATCCGGGAACACTGAAGCTTTCTTT	CASSLSGNTEAFF
TRBV11-2	TRBD1	TRBJ2-1	.	TGTGCCAGCAGCTTAGATTTCCGGGACAGGGGTAATGAGCAGTTCTTC	CASSLDFRDRGNEQFF
TRBV4-2	.	TRBJ1-5	.	TGTGCCAGCAGCCAAGCTATTAGGAAGCGTGGCCAGCATTTT	CASSQAIRKRGQHF
TRBV25-1	.	TRBJ2-7	.	TGTGCCAGCAGGGACTCCCGGGACTTACGCTCCTACGAGCAGTACTTC	CASRDSRDLRSYEQYF